One and the same sample provided the 28 T cell receptor beta chains below, sequenced in a study of spatial heterogeneity in lung cancer. TCRdb reprocessed the 5' RACE reads with MiXCR, giving one entry per CDR3 protein. The sample lists fewer than 1,500 distinct CDR3 sequences, 7% to 9% occurring once. The sample's time point: sample taken at primary tumor resection. Researchers sequenced whole RNA taken from tumor, nontumor lung or frozen PBMC without sorting. The source material was normal lung tissue next to the tumor, sampled at surgery. Receptors were obtained from a female donor with early-stage non-small cell lung cancer.

By share, this clonotype counts as medium-sized (0.01 to 0.1%). Since it is a stray read in a library aimed at alpha chains, this beta chain has a size that is not meaningful. The rearrangement joins TRBV20-1 to TRBJ2-5; TRBD2 matches at 9 bases. CDR3 size: 13 residues. V was clipped by 6 bases and J by 5 bases; unmatched bases: 7. From germline, CDR1 is DFQATT and CDR2 SNEGSKA (reference sequence). For the CDR3, the DNA is TGCAGTGCAGGACTAGCGCGAGGGGAGACCCAGTACTTC. Its translation is CSAGLARGETQYF.

At least ten counts were recorded for this clonotype. This beta chain is an off-target read within a library intended for alpha chains, so its frequency means little. J is TRBJ2-5 and V is TRBV11-2; D is unresolved. The CDR3 spans 13 residues. The ends were cut back, 1 base at V and 6 bases at J, with 9 bases in the middle. Germline CDR1 SGHAT, CDR2 FQNNGV. CDR3 sequence reads: CASSLVGSQTQYF. The CDR3, as DNA: TGTGCCAGCAGCTTAGTTGGGTCTCAGACCCAGTACTTC.

This clonotype was observed a handful of times. The library was built for alpha chains, so this beta chain is an off-target read and its size means little. The chain combines TRBV11-3 with TRBJ2-2; 8 bases map to TRBD1. With V trimmed by 3 bases and J by 5 bases, 5 bases remained unmatched. The CDR3 spans 15 residues. Germline V CDR1 and CDR2: SGHNT, YENEEA. CDR3 region: CASSFTGGKTGELFF. CDR3 nucleotide sequence: TGTGCCAGCAGCTTCACAGGGGGGAAGACCGGGGAGCTGTTTTTT. The full variable domain, with the rest looked up from reference TRBV11-3 and TRBJ2-2, is EAGVVQSPRYKIIEKKQPVAFWCNPISGHNTLYWYLQNLGQGPELLIRYENEEAVDDSQLPKDRFSAERLKGVDSTLKIQPAELGDSAVYLCASSFTGGKTGELFFGEGSRLTVL.

This clonotype is judged medium-sized. As an off-target read in a library built for alpha chains, this beta chain has a frequency of little significance. V and J are TRBV7-2 and TRBJ2-1; 9 bases are shared with TRBD2. The J segment lost 9 bases and the V segment lost 2 bases, leaving 5 bases of the junction unmatched. CDR1 and CDR2 (germline): SGHTA, FQGNSA. This CDR3 comprises 14 residues. The CDR3 DNA reads as TGTGCCAGCAGCTTACTAGCGGGAACGAGTGAGCAGTTCTTC. The encoded protein is CASSLLAGTSEQFF.

This clonotype is classed as medium-sized. The size of this beta chain means little, since it is a stray read in a library made for alpha chains. The gene calls are TRBV9 and TRBJ2-5; 11 bases line up with TRBD2. The trim removed 2 bases at V and 5 bases at J, leaving 8 bases unmatched. CDR1 SGDLS and CDR2 YYNGEE come from the germline V gene. The CDR3 consists of 16 residues. The CDR3 reads CASSVDSGGAAETQYF. CDR3 nucleotides: TGTGCCAGCAGCGTTGATAGCGGGGGGGCGGCTGAGACCCAGTACTTC.

The sample holds many counts of this clonotype. Being off target in a library aimed at alpha chains, this beta chain has a size of little meaning. J is TRBJ1-2 and V is TRBV27; the match to TRBD1 covers 12 bases. V lost 2 bases, J lost 7 bases, and 8 bases stayed unmatched. This CDR3 region has 16 residues. The germline gives CDR1 MNHEY, CDR2 SMNVEV (reference sequence). This CDR3 is CASSLPPGQGASGYTF. Written as DNA, the CDR3 is TGTGCCAGCAGTTTACCTCCGGGACAGGGGGCCTCTGGCTACACCTTC.

In its sample, this clonotype was seen many times. Being off target in a library aimed at alpha chains, this beta chain has a size of little meaning. V gene TRBV7-9 combines with J gene TRBJ1-6, with 9 nucleotides matching TRBD1. The length of the CDR3 is 14 residues. Germline CDR1 is SEHNR and CDR2 is FQNEAQ (reference sequence). The V gene end was trimmed by 5 bases and the J gene end by 9 bases; junction bases not matched to a gene: 5. The CDR3 nucleotides read TGTGCCAGCAGCCCTGGACAGGGGCGTTCACCCCTCCACTTT. It yields the protein CASSPGQGRSPLHF.

This clonotype has only a few counts. This beta chain came through as a stray read in a library set up for alpha chains, and its size says little. The chain is built from TRBV2 and TRBJ2-2, with 10 bases aligning to TRBD1. The CDR3 is 13 amino acids. CDR1 and CDR2 from the germline V gene are SNHLY and FYNNEI. The junction had 2 bases not matched to a gene; V was cut back by 8 bases and J by 5 bases. This CDR3 reads CASGDRGTGELFF. As DNA, the CDR3 is TGTGCCAGCGGGGACAGGGGAACCGGGGAGCTGTTTTTT. The full variable domain, its missing parts supplied by reference TRBV2 and TRBJ2-2, is EPEVTQTPSHQVTQMGQEVILRCVPISNHLYFYWYRQILGQKVEFLVSFYNNEISEKSEIFDDQFSVERPDGSNFTLKIRSTKLEDSAMYFCASGDRGTGELFFGEGSRLTVL.

This clonotype is deemed large. Since the library was made to target alpha chains, this beta chain is a stray read and its abundance is not meaningful. This rearrangement joins TRBV20-1 to TRBJ2-7; tentative D call: TRBD2 (6 bases). Germline assignment: CDR1 DFQATT and CDR2 SNEGSKA (reference sequence). The CDR3 has 12 amino acids. The ends were cut back, 6 bases at V and 5 bases at J, with 14 bases in the middle. CDR3 residues: CSASSGFDEQYF. CDR3 DNA sequence: TGCAGTGCCTCAAGCGGGTTCGACGAGCAGTACTTC.

Relative to its sample, this clonotype is medium-sized. This beta chain is an off-target read within a library intended for alpha chains, so its frequency means little. This chain connects TRBV3-1 to TRBJ2-5; no reliable D call. V lost 1 base and J lost 7, with 10 bases in between. In germline, CDR1 is LGHDT, CDR2 YNNKEL (reference sequence). CDR3 length: 13 residues. CDR3 DNA: TGTGCCAGCAGCCAAGCGCTGACGGGGACCCAGTACTTC. Its protein product is CASSQALTGTQYF.

This clonotype is deemed medium-sized. Little can be read into the size of this beta chain, an off-target read in a library designed for alpha chains. This rearrangement joins TRBV20-1 to TRBJ1-2, with a tentative D call TRBD1 (5 bases). The CDR3 is 13 amino acids. Looked up from germline, CDR1 is DFQATT and CDR2 is SNEGSKA (reference sequence). V was shortened by 2 bases and J by 4 bases, with 11 bases between the two germline ends. The CDR3 DNA reads TGCAGTGCTAGAAATCCCGGGGGCTATGGCTACACCTTC. It codes for CSARNPGGYGYTF.

This clonotype was detected many times. This beta chain is a stray sequence in a library constructed for alpha chains; its clone size is not meaningful. The J gene is TRBJ2-1, the V gene TRBV7-8; D is uncertain. CDR3 length equals 15 residues. V was trimmed by 5 bases and J by 3 bases, leaving 14 bases between them. CDR1 and CDR2 (germline): SGHVS, FQNEAQ. In DNA form, the CDR3 reads TGTGCCAGCAGCCGACGACCTATGAACTACAATGAGCAGTTCTTC. Protein product: CASSRRPMNYNEQFF.

This clonotype ranks as large. One end of the junction varies from germline; a read error may be responsible. With the library built for alpha chains, this beta chain is off target and its frequency is not meaningful. This chain joins TRBV7-7 and TRBJ1-6, with D possibly TRBD1 on 5 matching bases. The CDR3 loop spans 13 amino acids. Germline V lookup: CDR1 SSHAT, CDR2 FNYEAQ (reference sequence). The CDR3 bases are TGTGCTAGCAGCTACGACGGGGGTTCACCCCTCCACTTT. Encoded protein: CASSYDGGSPLHF.

This clonotype is classed as medium-sized. Being off target in a library aimed at alpha chains, this beta chain has a size of little meaning. The genes are TRBV28 and TRBJ1-2; D is ambiguous. Germline CDR1 and CDR2: MDHEN and SYDVKM. The CDR3 length is 12 residues. V lost 3 bases and J 5 bases, leaving 7 bases between the germline ends. The CDR3 DNA is TGTGCCAGCAGTTTTTGGGAGTATGGCTACACCTTC. Its protein product is CASSFWEYGYTF.

This clonotype is labeled as medium-sized. This beta chain turned up in a library designed for alpha chains; as an off-target read, its abundance says little. V gene TRBV12-3 or TRBV12-4 combines with J gene TRBJ2-1; 8 positions match TRBD1. The CDR3 runs 15 residues. V shed 1 base, J shed 7 bases, and the junction held 6 bases outside the gene matches. CDR3 residues: CASSLGQGTRNEQFF. In DNA, the CDR3 is TGTGCCAGCAGTTTAGGACAGGGGACCCGGAATGAGCAGTTCTTC.

This clonotype is deemed medium-sized. This beta chain is an unintended read in a library built for alpha chains; its size means little. CDR3 coding DNA: TGCAGTGCTAGTAACCCCCGCGTGGCCACAGATACGCAGTATTTT. It is translated as CSASNPRVATDTQYF. The rearrangement links TRBV20-1 to TRBJ2-3; no clear D gene. Trimming pared 3 bases from V and 2 bases from J, leaving 15 bases between. Germline lookup yields CDR1 DFQATT and CDR2 SNEGSKA (reference sequence). The CDR3 consists of 15 residues.

By share, this clonotype counts as medium-sized. Within a library made for alpha chains, this beta chain is off target, and its count is uninformative. This chain uses TRBV6-2 or TRBV6-3 with TRBJ2-6, with 7 nucleotides matching TRBD1. The CDR3 has 16 amino acids. Germline V lookup: CDR1 MNHEY, CDR2 SVGEGT. Trimming removed 4 bases from V and 0 bases from J; junction bases left unmatched: 3. CDR3 in amino acids: CASSWDSVSGANVLTF. CDR3 nucleotides: TGTGCCAGCAGTTGGGACAGCGTCTCTGGGGCCAACGTCCTGACTTTC.

This clonotype is medium-sized in the sample. This beta chain was picked up by a library intended for alpha chains and is off target, so its count carries little meaning. The chain combines TRBV7-9 with TRBJ2-5; D is unclear. The germline gives CDR1 SEHNR, CDR2 FQNEAQ (reference sequence). The length of the CDR3 is 15 residues. V shed 4 bases and J shed 2 bases, with 14 bases lying between them. In nucleotides, the CDR3 is TGTGCCAGCAGCTGGGGTGCATTGCCACAAGAGACCCAGTACTTC. Translating it yields CASSWGALPQETQYF.

This clonotype is medium-sized by share. Since the library was made to target alpha chains, this beta chain is a stray read and its abundance is not meaningful. J is TRBJ1-4 and V is TRBV20-1; D is unclear. Trimming left V 0 bases short and J 2 bases short, with 4 bases between. This CDR3 region has 13 residues. CDR1 and CDR2 from the germline V gene are DFQATT and SNEGSKA (reference sequence). Written as DNA, the CDR3 is TGCAGTGCTAGAGACGGGACTAATGAAAAACTGTTTTTT. Translated, it gives CSARDGTNEKLFF.

This clonotype has just a few counts. Little can be read into the size of this beta chain, an off-target read in a library designed for alpha chains. The chain couples TRBV9 to TRBJ2-6; either TRBD1 or TRBD2 may supply D (5 bases each). Per the germline V gene, CDR1 is SGDLS and CDR2 is YYNGEE. The CDR3 totals 16 residues. The V and J ends lost 0 bases and 5 bases respectively, with 12 bases between them. For the CDR3, the DNA is TGTGCCAGCAGCGTAGCTACGGGGACCCGGGCCAACGTCCTGACTTTC. As protein: CASSVATGTRANVLTF.

This clonotype was observed many times. For a library built for alpha chains, this beta chain is a stray read; little rests on its size. This chain links TRBV20-1 with TRBJ2-7; D may match TRBD1 or TRBD2 (7 bases each). CDR1 and CDR2 from the germline V gene are DFQATT and SNEGSKA (reference sequence). The CDR3 runs to 16 residues. Trimming took off 0 bases at V and 2 bases at J, with 17 bases between the two ends. The CDR3 DNA follows: TGCAGTGCTAGAGATCAAGGGAGGGGGCAGACCTACGAGCAGTACTTC. It codes for CSARDQGRGQTYEQYF.

This clonotype is judged large. As an off-target read in a library built for alpha chains, this beta chain has a frequency of little significance. The gene calls are TRBV20-1 and TRBJ2-5, with D possibly TRBD2 on 7 matching bases. This CDR3 has 15 residues. V lost 4 bases and J lost 4, with 19 bases in between. Looked up from germline, CDR1 is DFQATT and CDR2 is SNEGSKA (reference sequence). Written as DNA, the CDR3 is TGCAGTGCTACTCCCGTGGGGGGGGCTGGAGAGACCCAGTACTTC. Its protein product is CSATPVGGAGETQYF.

This clonotype was seen ten or more times. This beta chain lies outside the target of a library built for alpha chains; its clone size means little. The genes are TRBV7-2 and TRBJ2-7; D ambiguous. The V end lost 2 bases, the J end lost 6 bases, and 11 bases lay between the germline ends. Germline values: CDR1 SGHTA, CDR2 FQGNSA. This CDR3 has 13 amino acids. The CDR3 spells CASSLFLLREQYF. CDR3 DNA sequence: TGTGCCAGCAGCTTATTTCTACTACGCGAGCAGTACTTC.

Worth noting for this clonotype: This beta chain slipped into a library made for alpha chains as a stray read, so its size is not meaningful. The chain couples TRBV9 to TRBJ1-4, with 8 bases aligning to TRBD1. The length of the CDR3 is 15 residues. With V trimmed by 4 bases and J by 5 bases, 7 bases remained unmatched. CDR1 and CDR2 from the germline V gene are SGDLS and YYNGEE. In DNA, the CDR3 is TGTGCCAGCAGCTTGATTGGACAGGGAAATGAAAAACTGTTTTTT. This translates into CASSLIGQGNEKLFF.

With respect to this clonotype: This beta chain is an unintended read in a library built for alpha chains; its size means little. The J gene is TRBJ2-7, the V gene TRBV7-9; no definite D call. The length of the CDR3 is 13 residues. Trimming cost V 5 bases and J 2 bases, with 10 bases left between them. Germline assignment: CDR1 SEHNR and CDR2 FQNEAQ (reference sequence). The CDR3 loop is CASSPEITYEQYF. CDR3 nucleotide sequence: TGTGCCAGCAGCCCAGAGATTACCTACGAGCAGTACTTC.

By proportion, this clonotype is medium-sized. Found in a library prepared for alpha chains, this beta chain is an off-target read, and its abundance has little meaning. CDR3 protein: CSARAPIRDEQYF. The DNA for the CDR3 is TGCAGTGCTAGAGCCCCAATTCGGGACGAGCAGTACTTC. This chain uses TRBV20-1 with TRBJ2-7, with unresolved D. From germline, CDR1 is DFQATT and CDR2 SNEGSKA (reference sequence). This CDR3 has 13 amino acids. The V end lost 1 base, the J end lost 5 bases, and 12 bases lay between the germline ends.

Within the sample, this clonotype is medium-sized (0.01 to 0.1%). This beta chain turned up in a library designed for alpha chains; as an off-target read, its abundance says little. The chain links TRBV6-6 to TRBJ1-4; D remains ambiguous. This CDR3 is 13 amino acids long. Germline values: CDR1 MNHNY, CDR2 SVGAGI (reference sequence). V was shortened by 6 bases and J by 8 bases, with 13 bases between the two germline ends. CDR3 DNA sequence: TGTGCCAGCAGCAACTCTAACTCAGAAAAACTGTTTTTT. It yields the protein CASSNSNSEKLFF.

This clonotype came up a few times. Because this beta chain is a stray read in a library intended to capture alpha chains, its abundance should not be given much weight. V usage is TRBV5-1 and J usage is TRBJ2-1, with 10 bases fitting TRBD2. The J segment lost 7 bases and the V segment lost 6 bases, leaving 7 bases of the junction unmatched. The CDR3 consists of 14 residues. Germline V gene sequence: CDR1 SGHRS, CDR2 YFSETQ. CDR3 nucleotides: TGCGCCAGCATCGCTAGCGGGGGAGGGAATGAGCAGTTCTTC. Protein: CASIASGGGNEQFF.